Each of the 14 T cell receptor beta chains below was sequenced from the same sample in a study of T cells expressing NK-cell markers (dated by TCRdb to the early 2020s). Library preparation used 5' RACE. Sequencing relied on an Illumina HiSeq 2000. The reads underwent TCRdb reprocessing, giving one record for each CDR3 protein sequence and no DNA. This sample's listing comprises a few hundred thousand distinct CDR3 sequences. Roughly 5.5% of the sample is in the top ten clones. Sequenced sample: blood T cells: a sorted CD56 or NKG2C T cell subset, CD4+ or CD8+ T cells, or bulk PBMC T cells (not recorded which). These receptors all stem from a man between 18 and 69 years old in good health.

The V and J genes are TRBV2 and TRBJ1-5. Germline assignment: CDR1 SNHLY and CDR2 FYNNEI. This CDR3 comprises 14 residues. CDR3 sequence reads: CASSEGKWIESQHF.

This chain uses TRBV27 with TRBJ1-1; TCRdb proposes TRBD1, but this gene call is untestable without DNA. Germline assignment: CDR1 MNHEY and CDR2 SMNVEV (reference sequence). The CDR3 has 14 residues. CDR3 sequence reads: CASTNTGERTEAFF.

The V call is TRBV14, the J call TRBJ2-7. The CDR3 is 15 residues long. Germline assignment: CDR1 SGHDN and CDR2 FVKESK. The CDR3 protein is CASSQVKRGAYEQYF.

The chain is built from TRBV7-9 and TRBJ2-7; checking the TCRdb D call of TRBD1 is not possible without DNA. CDR1 is SEHNR and CDR2 is FQNEAQ in the germline V gene (reference sequence). The CDR3 spans 15 residues. The CDR3 loop is CASSFATGGYGEQYF.

CDR3 in amino acids: CASSLGWGQETQYF. V and J are TRBV5-4 and TRBJ2-5; TCRdb calls TRBD1, which cannot be checked without DNA. Germline V gives CDR1 SGHNT, CDR2 YYREEE (reference sequence). The CDR3 runs 14 residues.

The V call is TRBV3-1, the J call TRBJ2-2; TCRdb picks TRBD1, but there is no DNA to check that call. The CDR3 sequence is 17 residues long. From germline, CDR1 is LGHDT and CDR2 YNNKEL (reference sequence). CDR3 protein: CASSQYSTGGKTGELFF.

The chain links TRBV6-5 to TRBJ2-2; TCRdb outputs TRBD1, but without DNA this stays unchecked. CDR1 MNHEY and CDR2 SVGAGI come from the germline V gene. The length of the CDR3 is 16 residues. The CDR3 reads CASSSTTGGSGGELFF.

The chain carries TRBV6-2 or TRBV6-3 and TRBJ1-6; the TCRdb call, TRBD1, lacks DNA for checking. Germline values: CDR1 MNHEY, CDR2 SVGEGT. This CDR3 has 20 residues. CDR3 region: CASSYSIAQGHGSYNSPLHF.

This chain joins TRBV18 and TRBJ1-4; absent DNA, TCRdb's TRBD1 call cannot be checked. CDR3 length: 13 amino acids. Per the germline V gene, CDR1 is KGHSH and CDR2 is LQKENI. This chain's CDR3 is CASSVYRNEKLFF.

CDR3 loop: CASRPERQRMNTEAFF. The chain couples TRBV6-1 to TRBJ1-1; TCRdb's D call, TRBD1, is unchecked because there is no DNA. Germline V gene sequence: CDR1 MNHNS, CDR2 SASEGT. CDR3 length equals 16 residues.

The CDR3 spells CASGTGGLTGELFF. The chain couples TRBV2 to TRBJ2-2. This CDR3 comprises 14 residues. Germline CDR1 and CDR2: SNHLY and FYNNEI.

This chain connects TRBV21-1 to TRBJ2-7; TCRdb returns TRBD2, unconfirmable since there is no DNA. TRBV21-1 is given as a pseudogene. This CDR3 region has 16 residues. The CDR3 loop reads CASSKLGPAQLVEQYF.

The CDR3 reads CASSQIITVNTGELFF. V is TRBV4-1 and J is TRBJ2-2. CDR1 MGHRA and CDR2 YSYEKL come from the germline V gene. The CDR3 length is 16 residues.

The V gene is TRBV29-1, the J gene TRBJ2-1; TCRdb proposes TRBD2, but this gene call is untestable without DNA. The CDR3 length is 15 residues. The germline V gene encodes CDR1 SQVTM and CDR2 ANQGSEA. The CDR3 reads CSVEAGVAAYNEQFF.